This entry describes one TCR beta chain. Its specificity is unknown. Sequenced by immunoSEQ multiplex PCR; TCRdb stores in-frame clones only, minus some. The repertoire includes around 23,000 clones, approximately 80% of them detected once, and roughly a tenth sits in the top ten. This sample was taken from a study of a mutant IDH1 vaccine in newly diagnosed glioma. Turning to the study itself: Vaccines began 4-6 weeks after radiotherapy alone, or with temozolomide cycles. Those enrolled had earlier been treated with radiotherapy, temozolomide, or both, mostly both.

Time point specified: week 5, during vaccination. In the vaccine, a single dose held 300 ug of the mutant IDH1 20-mer peptide, along with topical imiquimod. Specimen: PBMCs, collected from a glioma patient whose treatment included an IDH1 peptide vaccine. This TCR was recovered from a man aged 35 to 55 with glioma.

The CDR3, as DNA: TGTGCCAGCAGTGGGACAGGGGGATTCCTGCTTTCTAACTATGGCTACACCTTC. Translation: CASSGTGGFLLSNYGYTF. The genes are TRBV2 and TRBJ1-2, with 10 bases that match TRBD1. V gave up 4 bases and J gave up 0 bases; unmatched junction bases: 11. The germline CDR1 and CDR2 sequences are SNHLY and FYNNEI. CDR3 length: 18 residues.